The 23 T cell receptor beta chains given below trace back to one sample, sequenced in a study of shared clonotypes between healthy human individuals. Naive CD8 isolation took CD45RO-negative cells positively selected for CCR7 and excluded terminally differentiated effector memory CD45RA+ cells. Assay: immunoSEQ multiplex PCR; the TCRdb copy retains only in-frame clones and omits some. The data contain approximately 600,000 clones, 85% to 95% of them seen just once; the ten biggest clones take up over 0.09%. The material sequenced was naive CD8+ T cells sorted from blood. The receptors derive from a woman younger than 45 in good health.

Concerning this clone itself: This clone may be a read error of a much larger clone one base away. Other nucleotide sequences from this sample produce the same CDR3. The rearrangement uses TRBV28 and TRBJ2-7; D uncertain. Germline CDR1 MDHEN, CDR2 SYDVKM. With 6 bases removed from V and 2 bases from J, the gap between germline ends came to 5 bases. This CDR3 has 11 amino acids. The CDR3 loop is CASSSTYEQYF. CDR3 DNA sequence: TGTGCCAGCAGCTCCACCTACGAGCAGTACTTC.

This sequence joins TRBV14 and TRBJ2-2; D not certain. The CDR3 consists of 14 residues. Trimming removed 2 bases at V and 8 bases at J, with 12 bases between. The V gene's germline CDR1 is SGHDN and CDR2 FVKESK. The CDR3 DNA reads as TGTGCCAGCAGCCAAATGGACGCGATGGGGGAGCTGTTTTTT. It codes for CASSQMDAMGELFF.

V and J are TRBV28 and TRBJ2-7, with 13 nucleotides matching TRBD2. CDR1 MDHEN and CDR2 SYDVKM come from the germline V gene. V was clipped by 3 bases and J by 6 bases; unmatched bases: 5. The CDR3 loop spans 15 amino acids. CDR3 sequence (DNA): TGTGCCAGCAGTTTGGGACTAGCGGGATTTGGCGAGCAGTACTTC. Amino acids: CASSLGLAGFGEQYF.

The chain uses TRBV10-2 and TRBJ2-1; D might be TRBD1 (5 bases). Germline V gene lookup returns CDR1 WSHSY and CDR2 SAAADI. Trimming took 2 bases from V and 5 from J, leaving 10 bases between them. The CDR3 consists of 14 residues. Here the CDR3 DNA reads TGCGCCAGCAGTGAGCCAGGGCACAACAATGAGCAGTTCTTC. Amino acid sequence: CASSEPGHNNEQFF.

The chain employs TRBV4-2 and TRBJ2-2; D gene unclear. CDR1 LGHNA and CDR2 YNFKEQ come from the germline V gene. The CDR3 has 15 amino acids. V lost 2 bases and J lost 4, with 11 bases in between. CDR3 in amino acids: CASSQLDLVTGELFF. DNA of the CDR3: TGTGCCAGCAGCCAATTAGATTTGGTCACCGGGGAGCTGTTTTTT.

The chain is built from TRBV7-9 and TRBJ2-5; 7 nucleotides agree with TRBD2. This CDR3 spans 16 amino acids. CDR1 SEHNR and CDR2 FQNEAQ come from the germline V gene (reference sequence). With 5 bases clipped from V and 2 bases from J, the junction kept 11 bases outside the gene matches. The CDR3 protein is CASSPVGEGLQETQYF. Here the CDR3 DNA reads TGTGCCAGCAGCCCGGTGGGGGAGGGGCTTCAAGAGACCCAGTACTTC.

This clone appeared once. This chain uses TRBV9 with TRBJ2-7; 7 nucleotides align to TRBD1. The CDR3 loop spans 17 amino acids. The V gene end was trimmed by 2 bases and the J gene end by 5 bases; junction bases not matched to a gene: 16. CDR1 and CDR2 (germline): SGDLS, YYNGEE. The CDR3 DNA follows: TGTGCCAGCAGCGTTCGTCCCGAAGGGGGCGGACGGAACGAGCAGTACTTC. As protein: CASSVRPEGGGRNEQYF.

This chain links TRBV28 with TRBJ1-2, with D tentatively TRBD1 (5 bases). The CDR3 contains 18 residues. The germline CDR1 and CDR2 sequences are MDHEN and SYDVKM. V was pared by 1 base and J by 0 bases, with 18 bases between. The CDR3 coding sequence is TGTGCCAGCAGTTTATACTTTTGGGGCAGAGAAGCTAACTATGGCTACACCTTC. It yields the protein CASSLYFWGREANYGYTF.

This clone is a singleton in its sample. The chain links TRBV5-1 to TRBJ1-1; D gene ambiguous. V dropped 1 base and J dropped 0 bases, with 7 bases sitting between them. Germline CDR1 reads SGHRS; CDR2 reads YFSETQ. The CDR3 is 14 amino acids. The CDR3 here is CASSLRQMNTEAFF. CDR3 bases: TGCGCCAGCAGCTTGCGGCAGATGAACACTGAAGCTTTCTTT.

V usage is TRBV30 and J usage is TRBJ2-1; 9 bases are a match to TRBD1. The CDR3 is 14 residues long. The J segment lost 8 bases and the V segment lost 3 bases, leaving 8 bases of the junction unmatched. The germline V gene encodes CDR1 GTSNPN and CDR2 SVGIG (reference sequence). CDR3 region: CAWSTGTGSDEQFF. As DNA, the CDR3 is TGTGCCTGGAGCACCGGGACAGGGTCCGATGAGCAGTTCTTC.

V gene TRBV7-9 combines with J gene TRBJ2-2; D unresolved. V shed 5 bases and J shed 5 bases, with 18 bases lying between them. In germline, CDR1 is SEHNR, CDR2 FQNEAQ (reference sequence). This CDR3 has 16 amino acids. DNA of the CDR3: TGTGCCAGCAGCACTACCGAGGAATGGGTAACCGGGGAGCTGTTTTTT. As protein: CASSTTEEWVTGELFF. Combining the CDR3 with reference TRBV7-9 and TRBJ2-2 gives the whole variable domain DTGVSQNPRHKITKRGQNVTFRCDPISEHNRLYWYRQTLGQGPEFLTYFQNEAQLEKSRLLSDRFSAERPKGSFSTLEIQRTEQGDSAMYLCASSTTEEWVTGELFFGEGSRLTVL.

The rearrangement uses TRBV11-2 and TRBJ2-2; 11 bases agree with TRBD1. The CDR3 runs to 15 residues. Germline-derived CDR1 and CDR2 are SGHAT and FQNNGV. Trimming at V came to 6 bases and at J to 4 bases, leaving 4 bases not matched to a gene. The CDR3 loop is CASRRGTGGTGELFF. The DNA for the CDR3 is TGTGCCAGCAGACGTGGGACAGGGGGCACCGGGGAGCTGTTTTTT.

The chain couples TRBV10-2 to TRBJ1-1; 10 bases fit TRBD1. The CDR3 is 13 residues long. Germline CDR1 WSHSY, CDR2 SAAADI. V was pared by 4 bases and J by 4 bases, with 0 bases of the junction left unmatched. The CDR3 region is CASSGTGGTEAFF. For the CDR3, the DNA is TGCGCCAGCAGTGGGACAGGGGGCACTGAAGCTTTCTTT.

The chain employs TRBV13 and TRBJ2-3; unclear D gene. V lost 5 bases, J lost 0 bases, and 18 bases lay in between. The CDR3 covers 17 residues. Germline assignment: CDR1 PRHDT and CDR2 FYEKMQ (reference sequence). CDR3 region: CASSLRPRVPSTDTQYF. CDR3 coding DNA: TGTGCCAGCAGCCTCCGTCCTAGGGTCCCTAGCACAGATACGCAGTATTTT.

The rearrangement uses TRBV28 and TRBJ2-7; D is possibly TRBD2 (6 bases). V lost 3 bases and J 2 bases, leaving 14 bases between the germline ends. The CDR3 totals 15 residues. CDR1 is MDHEN, CDR2 SYDVKM, per germline. The DNA for the CDR3 is TGTGCCAGCAGTTTTAGTCTAGCGAAACCCTACGAGCAGTACTTC. It yields the protein CASSFSLAKPYEQYF.

The rearrangement links TRBV2 to TRBJ2-7, with TRBD1 identical over 8 bases. V lost 8 bases to trimming and J lost 1 base; unmatched junction nucleotides: 7. Germline lookup yields CDR1 SNHLY and CDR2 FYNNEI. CDR3 length: 14 amino acids. CDR3 amino acids: CASFSGTGSYEQYF. DNA for the CDR3: TGTGCCAGCTTCTCAGGGACAGGTTCCTACGAGCAGTACTTC.

The genes are TRBV19 and TRBJ2-7, with 8 bases lining up with TRBD2. Germline CDR1 is LNHDA and CDR2 is SQIVND (reference sequence). V was pared by 4 bases and J by 0 bases, with 5 bases of the junction left unmatched. The CDR3 is 15 amino acids. CDR3 amino acids: CASSKTSASSYEQYF. As DNA, the CDR3 is TGTGCCAGTAGTAAGACTAGCGCGAGCTCCTACGAGCAGTACTTC. The complete variable domain, with remaining parts taken from reference TRBV19 and TRBJ2-7, reads DGGITQSPKYLFRKEGQNVTLSCEQNLNHDAMYWYRQDPGQGLRLIYYSQIVNDFQKGDIAEGYSVSREKKESFPLTVTSAQKNPTAFYLCASSKTSASSYEQYFGPGTRLTVT.

CDR3 sequence: CASSLGPTAEAFF. CDR3 coding DNA: TGTGCCAGCAGTTTGGGGCCTACGGCCGAAGCTTTCTTT. The gene calls are TRBV28 and TRBJ1-1; D might be TRBD1 (5 bases). The CDR3 contains 13 residues. Trimming removed 3 bases from V and 8 bases from J, with 13 bases in between. Germline values: CDR1 MDHEN, CDR2 SYDVKM.

This chain connects TRBV4-1 to TRBJ1-1; 9 bases align to TRBD1. Germline CDR1 MGHRA, CDR2 YSYEKL. With 3 bases clipped from V and 4 bases from J, the junction kept 3 bases outside the gene matches. This CDR3 is 14 amino acids long. The CDR3 spells CASSHPGQGTEAFF. Here the CDR3 DNA reads TGCGCCAGCAGCCACCCGGGACAGGGCACTGAAGCTTTCTTT.

The chain carries TRBV7-9 and TRBJ2-7; 14 positions match TRBD2. The CDR3 length is 16 residues. Germline loops: CDR1 SEHNR, CDR2 FQNEAQ (reference sequence). Germline trimming cut 4 bases from V and 4 bases from J; bases unmatched to any gene: 6. DNA for the CDR3: TGTGCCAGCAGCTCGCCCCGACTAGCGGGAGGGTACGAGCAGTACTTC. It codes for CASSSPRLAGGYEQYF.

The rearrangement uses TRBV29-1 and TRBJ1-1; 11 bases agree with TRBD1. Germline V CDR1 and CDR2: SQVTM, ANQGSEA. The CDR3 consists of 15 residues. With V trimmed by 3 bases and J by 5 bases, 8 bases remained unmatched. The CDR3, as DNA: TGCAGCGTTGACCCAGGACAGGGGGCTGGAACTGAAGCTTTCTTT. Protein: CSVDPGQGAGTEAFF.

Only a few counts were recorded for this clone. The chain employs TRBV21-1 and TRBJ1-5. TRBV21-1 is classified as a pseudogene. This CDR3 is built from 14 residues. This CDR3 reads CASVWSPHNQPQHF. The CDR3 nucleotides are TGTGCCAGCGTCTGGAGCCCACACAATCAGCCCCAGCATTTT.

V gene TRBV27 combines with J gene TRBJ2-5; TRBD1 is a possible D gene (6 bases). CDR1 is MNHEY, CDR2 SMNVEV, per germline (reference sequence). The CDR3 has 12 residues. The CDR3 coding sequence is TGTGAAACGCAGGACAGCCAAGAGACCCAGTACTTC. It translates to CETQDSQETQYF.